This TCR beta chain was retrieved from a study of T cell responses to AZD1222 COVID-19 vaccine. Looking at the study overall: Pooled together were second doses at about 4 or about 12 weeks. Study-level findings and limits: Donors, mostly white British, included more females; clonal diversity was possibly underestimated. The repertoires were collected only after the peak T cell response.

A note on this clone: What it binds is not known.

The CDR3 is 14 amino acids. The germline CDR1 and CDR2 sequences are SGHVS and FQNEAQ. After removal of 1 base from V and 7 bases from J, the junction contained 6 bases not matched to a gene. Using immunoSEQ multiplex PCR, the repertoire was profiled, and TCRdb retains in-frame clones only, with some absent. Of 150,000 or so clones in the sample, about 92% were seen once. The TCR was taken from an adult in good health. The sequencing used peripheral blood, collected on day 0 of AZD1222 vaccination. The chain recombines TRBV7-8 with TRBJ2-5, with 7 bases lining up with TRBD2. This CDR3 reads CASSLVGGDLTQYF. The CDR3 region has the DNA TGTGCCAGCAGCTTAGTTGGGGGGGACTTGACCCAGTACTTC.